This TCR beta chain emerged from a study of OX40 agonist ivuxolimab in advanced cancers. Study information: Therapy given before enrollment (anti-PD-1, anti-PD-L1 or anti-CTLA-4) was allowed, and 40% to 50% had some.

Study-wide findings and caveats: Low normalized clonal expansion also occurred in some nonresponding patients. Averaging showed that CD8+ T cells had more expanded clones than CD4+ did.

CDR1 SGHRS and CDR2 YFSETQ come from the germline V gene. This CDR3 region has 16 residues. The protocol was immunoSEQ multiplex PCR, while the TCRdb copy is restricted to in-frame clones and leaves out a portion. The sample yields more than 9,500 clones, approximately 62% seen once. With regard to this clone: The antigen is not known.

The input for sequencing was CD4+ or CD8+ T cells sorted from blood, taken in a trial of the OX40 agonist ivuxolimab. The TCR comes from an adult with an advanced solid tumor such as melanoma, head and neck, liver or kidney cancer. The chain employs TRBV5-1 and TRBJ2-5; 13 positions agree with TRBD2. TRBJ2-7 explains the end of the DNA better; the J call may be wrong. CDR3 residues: CASSWGLAGFSYEQYF. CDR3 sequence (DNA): TGCGCCAGCAGCTGGGGACTAGCGGGGTTCTCCTACGAGCAGTACTTC.